This T cell receptor (beta chain) is from a study of T cell responses to AZD1222 COVID-19 vaccine. This clone showed up just a few times. The target antigen is unknown. Method: immunoSEQ multiplex PCR; TCRdb's copy keeps in-frame clones and lacks some. The data contain 70,000 to 95,000 clones, roughly nine tenths of them singletons. The CDR3 extends over 13 amino acids. V lost 3 bases and J 6 bases, leaving 9 bases between the germline ends. Per the germline V gene, CDR1 is MRHNA and CDR2 is SNTAGT. Points from the study as a whole: Spike-specific TCR breadth and depth both grew after two AZD1222 doses. Scientists sampled the repertoires only once the peak T cell response had passed.

The chain has TRBV6-4 and TRBJ1-5, with D unresolved. The sample was peripheral blood, taken 28 days after the second AZD1222 dose. The TCR sequence derives from an adult who received the AZD1222 COVID-19 vaccine. CDR3 DNA: TGTGCCAGCAGTGATGAGTGGGGTCAGCCCCAGCATTTT. The encoded protein is CASSDEWGQPQHF.